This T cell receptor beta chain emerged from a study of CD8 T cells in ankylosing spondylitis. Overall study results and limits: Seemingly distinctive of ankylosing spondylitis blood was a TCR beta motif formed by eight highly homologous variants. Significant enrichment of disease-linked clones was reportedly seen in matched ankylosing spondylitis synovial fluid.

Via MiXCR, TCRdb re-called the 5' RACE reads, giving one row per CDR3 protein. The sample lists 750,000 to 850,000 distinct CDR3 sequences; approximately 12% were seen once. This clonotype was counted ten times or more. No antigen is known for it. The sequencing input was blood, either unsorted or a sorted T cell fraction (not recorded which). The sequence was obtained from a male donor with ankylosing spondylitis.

The CDR3 DNA reads as TGTGCCATCAGTGAGTCAGGACAGGGGGCGATTAGTGATGAGCAGTTCTTC. Encoded protein: CAISESGQGAISDEQFF. The chain combines TRBV10-3 with TRBJ2-1; 11 nucleotides agree with TRBD1. Germline CDR1 and CDR2: ENHRY and SYGVKD. V lost 0 bases to trimming and J lost 8 bases; unmatched junction nucleotides: 9. There are 17 residues in the CDR3.